The clone carrying this T cell receptor beta chain was counted a single time. The data originate from a study of blood T cell repertoires in COVID-19. About the study: Whether acute or convalescent, the COVID-19 samples came from the United States, Italy and Spain. PBMCs, B-cell-depleted T cells, or T cells provided the cDNA or gDNA that made up the material.

The CDR3 sequence is 16 residues long. The J segment lost 4 bases and the V segment lost 3 bases, leaving 9 bases of the junction unmatched. The V gene's germline CDR1 is WNHNN and CDR2 SYGVQD (reference sequence). Per the original data handling: Estimated nucleated cell counts came from reference gene primer amplification. Data came from immunoSEQ multiplex PCR; TCRdb stores just in-frame clones and leaves some out. V and J calls plus clone size are reproduced from that table; the DNA served to infer D and trimming. Seen here are 200,000 to 300,000 clones, 83% observed once, and the top ten hold roughly 5.5%.

The sequence was collected from a human donor in a cohort sampled during active COVID-19. The chain combines TRBV10-1 with TRBJ1-5; TRBD1 matches 7 bases. The material sequenced was peripheral blood. The CDR3 region has the DNA TGCGCCAGCAGTGAAAGAGGGGGCAAAGGTAATCAGCCCCAGCATTTT. It codes for CASSERGGKGNQPQHF.